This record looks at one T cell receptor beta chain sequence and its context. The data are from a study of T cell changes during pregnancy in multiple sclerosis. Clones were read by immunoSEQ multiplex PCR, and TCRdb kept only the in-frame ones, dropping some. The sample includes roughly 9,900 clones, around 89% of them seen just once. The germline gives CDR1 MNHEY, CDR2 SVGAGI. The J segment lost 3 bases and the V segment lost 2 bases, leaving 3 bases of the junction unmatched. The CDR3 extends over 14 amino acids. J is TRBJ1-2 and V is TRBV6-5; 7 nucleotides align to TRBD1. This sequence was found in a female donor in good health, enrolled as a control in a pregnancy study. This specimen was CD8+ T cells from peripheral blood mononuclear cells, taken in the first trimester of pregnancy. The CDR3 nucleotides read TGTGCCAGCAGTTACAACGACAGGGACTATGGCTACACCTTC. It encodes CASSYNDRDYGYTF.